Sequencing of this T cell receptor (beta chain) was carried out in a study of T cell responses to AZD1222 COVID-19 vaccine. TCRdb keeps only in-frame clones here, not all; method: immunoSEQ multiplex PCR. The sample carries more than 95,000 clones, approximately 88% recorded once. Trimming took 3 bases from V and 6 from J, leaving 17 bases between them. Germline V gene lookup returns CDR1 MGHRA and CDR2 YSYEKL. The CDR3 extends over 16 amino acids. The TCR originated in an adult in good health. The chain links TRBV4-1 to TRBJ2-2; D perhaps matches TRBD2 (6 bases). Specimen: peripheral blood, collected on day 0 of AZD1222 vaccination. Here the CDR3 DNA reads TGCGCCAGCAGCCACCCAGCGGGCACACCGGCCGGGGAGCTGTTTTTT. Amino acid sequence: CASSHPAGTPAGELFF.